Listed below are T cell receptor beta chains from one sample, sequenced in a study of post-analysis software for immune sequencing data. TCRdb re-analysed the PCR reads in MiXCR, keeping a single row per CDR3 protein. The table lists roughly 400,000 distinct CDR3 sequences, about 40% of them singletons. Input material: blood. The receptors were sampled from a girl aged 2 to 9 with multiple sclerosis. Both conserved end residues are part of each CDR3. Fields, in order: clone size, J gene, V gene, CDR3 length, D gene, CDR3 DNA, CDR3 protein. The D gene is left open where the match is weak. Rows give clone size only sometimes, using once, few, many, or a class for an expanded clone.

size: .
J: TRBJ2-7
V: TRBV28
length: 14
D: .
DNA: TGTGCCAGCAGTCCACTAGTCGGTTCCTACGAGCAGTACTTC
CDR3: CASSPLVGSYEQYF

size: .
J: TRBJ2-1
V: TRBV20-1
length: 12
D: .
DNA: TGCAGTGCTAGCGTTAGCGACAATGAGCAGTTCTTC
CDR3: CSASVSDNEQFF

size: few
J: TRBJ2-5
V: TRBV12-3/TRBV12-4
length: 16
D: TRBD2
DNA: TGTGCCAGCAGTCCCCCTAGCGGGTCCAAGGGAGAGACCCAGTACTTC
CDR3: CASSPPSGSKGETQYF

size: .
J: TRBJ2-7
V: TRBV2
length: 11
D: .
DNA: TGTGCCAGCAAAGGATCCTACGAGCAGTACTTC
CDR3: CASKGSYEQYF

size: .
J: TRBJ2-7
V: TRBV4-2
length: 16
D: TRBD1
DNA: TGTGCCAGCAGCCAAGAATCGGGACAGGGGTATATCAAGCAGTACTTC
CDR3: CASSQESGQGYIKQYF

size: .
J: TRBJ2-7
V: TRBV18
length: 15
D: .
DNA: TGTGCCAGCTCACCAGCCATTACCAGGGTTGGCGAGCAGTACTTC
CDR3: CASSPAITRVGEQYF

size: .
J: TRBJ2-1
V: TRBV7-2
length: 14
D: TRBD1
DNA: TGTGCCAGCAGCTTAGTGACAGGGCGGAATGAGCAGTTCTTC
CDR3: CASSLVTGRNEQFF

size: many
J: TRBJ2-5
V: TRBV18
length: 15
D: .
DNA: TGTGCCAGCTCACCAAGGTCCGGGGGCGAAGAGACCCAGTACTTC
CDR3: CASSPRSGGEETQYF

size: .
J: TRBJ2-6
V: TRBV24-1
length: 13
D: .
DNA: TGTGCCACCGGGGATAGGGGGTTGGAGGTCCTGACTTTC
CDR3: CATGDRGLEVLTF

size: .
J: TRBJ1-1
V: TRBV3-1
length: 13
D: .
DNA: TGTGCCAGTAGCCAAGACCGGGACACTGAAGCTTTCTTT
CDR3: CASSQDRDTEAFF

size: .
J: TRBJ1-2
V: TRBV4-2
length: 16
D: .
DNA: TGTGCCAGCAGCCAAGAACGTTCAGGACAGACCTATGGCTACACCTTC
CDR3: CASSQERSGQTYGYTF

size: .
J: TRBJ2-1
V: TRBV10-1
length: 15
D: TRBD1
DNA: TGCGCCAGCAGTGAGTCGACAGGGGAAGGGACTGAGCAGTTCTTC
CDR3: CASSESTGEGTEQFF

size: .
J: TRBJ2-5
V: TRBV29-1
length: 14
D: .
DNA: TGCAGCGTTGAAAAAGATTCGACATTTAGAAAGCAGTACTTC
CDR3: CSVEKDSTFRKQYF

size: .
J: TRBJ2-7
V: TRBV7-9
length: 17
D: TRBD1
DNA: TGTGCCAGCAGCCCCCGTCAGGGACAGAATGACCAATACGAGCAGTACTTC
CDR3: CASSPRQGQNDQYEQYF

size: .
J: TRBJ1-2
V: TRBV7-2
length: 14
D: .
DNA: TGTGCCAGCAGCAAACAAGAAGGGCAGGGGGGCTACACCTTC
CDR3: CASSKQEGQGGYTF

size: .
J: TRBJ2-1
V: TRBV28
length: 13
D: .
DNA: TGTGCCAGCAGTAGGGGCCTAGGGAATGAGCAGTTCTTC
CDR3: CASSRGLGNEQFF

size: .
J: TRBJ1-2
V: TRBV12-3/TRBV12-4
length: 12
D: TRBD1
DNA: TGTGCCAGCACCCGGACAGGGCTTGGCTACACCTTC
CDR3: CASTRTGLGYTF

size: once
J: TRBJ2-1
V: TRBV14
length: 16
D: .
DNA: TGTGCCAGCAGCCAAGACTGGGAGAGTGGGTACAATGAGCAGTTCTTC
CDR3: CASSQDWESGYNEQFF

size: .
J: TRBJ1-1
V: TRBV10-3
length: 13
D: .
DNA: TGTGCCATCAGTGATTTGGTTGGCACTGAAGCTTTCTTT
CDR3: CAISDLVGTEAFF

size: few
J: TRBJ1-5
V: TRBV5-1
length: 16
D: .
DNA: TGCGCCAGCAGCTTGGGGCCGCCTCGTGGCAATCAGCCCCAGCATTTT
CDR3: CASSLGPPRGNQPQHF

size: few
J: TRBJ2-7
V: TRBV7-6
length: 15
D: .
DNA: TGTGCCAGCAGCTTAGATAGTGACAGCTATCCCGAGCAGTACTTC
CDR3: CASSLDSDSYPEQYF

size: few
J: TRBJ2-7
V: TRBV7-2
length: 14
D: .
DNA: TGTGCCAGCACCTACCCGGGGTCGCCCTACGAGCAGTACTTC
CDR3: CASTYPGSPYEQYF

size: .
J: TRBJ2-3
V: TRBV20-1
length: 22
D: .
DNA: TGCAGTGCTAGAGCAACCGGGGCTAGGGCATCTTTCCGTCGTACTAGCACAGATACGCAGTATTTT
CDR3: CSARATGARASFRRTSTDTQYF

size: .
J: TRBJ1-4
V: TRBV29-1
length: 13
D: .
DNA: TGCAGCGTTGCCACCCTTTTTAATGAAAAACTGTTTTTT
CDR3: CSVATLFNEKLFF

size: few
J: TRBJ2-5
V: TRBV12-3/TRBV12-4
length: 17
D: TRBD2
DNA: TGTGCCAGCAGCACTTCTGTACGACTAGCGGGAGAAGAGACCCAGTACTTC
CDR3: CASSTSVRLAGEETQYF

size: few
J: TRBJ1-2
V: TRBV12-3/TRBV12-4
length: 13
D: TRBD1
DNA: TGTGCCAGCAGTTTCCAGGGGGGAAATGGCTACACCTTC
CDR3: CASSFQGGNGYTF

size: .
J: TRBJ2-7
V: TRBV13
length: 14
D: TRBD1
DNA: TGTGCCAGCAGCGCGGACAGGGATCGAGGCGAGCAGTACTTC
CDR3: CASSADRDRGEQYF

size: few
J: TRBJ2-5
V: TRBV2
length: 12
D: TRBD1
DNA: TGTGCCAGCAGGGGGACAGAAGAGACCCAGTACTTC
CDR3: CASRGTEETQYF

size: few
J: TRBJ2-7
V: TRBV20-1
length: 15
D: TRBD1
DNA: TGCAGTGCTAGGGCTCCGGGACAGGTAATCTACGAGCAGTACTTC
CDR3: CSARAPGQVIYEQYF

size: .
J: TRBJ1-2
V: TRBV12-3/TRBV12-4
length: 13
D: .
DNA: TGTGCCAGCACGCAGGGATCTAACTATGGCTACACCTTC
CDR3: CASTQGSNYGYTF

size: few
J: TRBJ2-1
V: TRBV29-1
length: 16
D: TRBD2
DNA: TGCAGCGTTGTTAGCGGGAGGGCATACTCCTACAATGAGCAGTTCTTC
CDR3: CSVVSGRAYSYNEQFF

size: .
J: TRBJ1-5
V: TRBV12-3/TRBV12-4
length: 15
D: TRBD1
DNA: TGTGCCAGCAGTTCGGACAGGGAAAGCAATCAGCCCCAGCATTTT
CDR3: CASSSDRESNQPQHF

size: .
J: TRBJ2-5
V: TRBV10-3
length: 15
D: .
DNA: TGTGCCATCAGTGATGGCCTCGAACGGGAAGAGACCCAGTACTTC
CDR3: CAISDGLEREETQYF

size: .
J: TRBJ1-4
V: TRBV6-1
length: 15
D: .
DNA: TGTGCCAGCAGTGAATACTTTGCAACTAATGAAAAACTGTTTTTT
CDR3: CASSEYFATNEKLFF

size: .
J: TRBJ2-1
V: TRBV7-2
length: 13
D: TRBD1
DNA: TGTGCCAGCAGCCTAAACCCGGGACAGCGGCAGTTCTTC
CDR3: CASSLNPGQRQFF

size: .
J: TRBJ2-5
V: TRBV12-5
length: 16
D: .
DNA: TGTGCTAGTGGTCCCCTCAACGGGGCTTTTCAAGAGACCCAGTACTTC
CDR3: CASGPLNGAFQETQYF